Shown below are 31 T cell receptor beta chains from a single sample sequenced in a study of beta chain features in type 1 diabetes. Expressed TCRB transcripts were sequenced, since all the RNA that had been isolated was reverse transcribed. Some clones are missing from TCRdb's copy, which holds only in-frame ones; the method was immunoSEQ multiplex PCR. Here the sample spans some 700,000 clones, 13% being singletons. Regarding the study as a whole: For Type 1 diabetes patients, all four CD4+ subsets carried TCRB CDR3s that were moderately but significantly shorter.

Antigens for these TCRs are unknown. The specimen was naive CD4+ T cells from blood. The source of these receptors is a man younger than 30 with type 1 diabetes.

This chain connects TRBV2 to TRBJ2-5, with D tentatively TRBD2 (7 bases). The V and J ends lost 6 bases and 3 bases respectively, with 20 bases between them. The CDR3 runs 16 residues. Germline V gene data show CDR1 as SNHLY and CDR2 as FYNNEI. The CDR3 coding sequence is TGTGCCAGCAGCCCGTTGTGGGGAGGGGGTGAAGAGACCCAGTACTTC. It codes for CASSPLWGGGEETQYF.

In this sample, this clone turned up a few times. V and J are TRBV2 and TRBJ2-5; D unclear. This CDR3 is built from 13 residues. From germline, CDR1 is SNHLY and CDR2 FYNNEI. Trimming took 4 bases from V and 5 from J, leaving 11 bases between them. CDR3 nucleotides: TGTGCCAGCAGTGCGGCGGACGGGGAGACCCAGTACTTC. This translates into CASSAADGETQYF.

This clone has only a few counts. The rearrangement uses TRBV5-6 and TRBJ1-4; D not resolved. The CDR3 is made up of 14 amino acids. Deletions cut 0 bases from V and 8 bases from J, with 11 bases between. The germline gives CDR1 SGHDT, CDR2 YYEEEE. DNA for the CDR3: TGTGCCAGCAGCTTGGGTCCGGGGAAGGAAAAACTGTTTTTT. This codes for CASSLGPGKEKLFF. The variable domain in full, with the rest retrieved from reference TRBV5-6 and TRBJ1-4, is DAGVTQSPTHLIKTRGQQVTLRCSPKSGHDTVSWYQQALGQGPQFIFQYYEEEERQRGNFPDRFSGHQFPNYSSELNVNALLLGDSALYLCASSLGPGKEKLFFGSGTQLSVL.

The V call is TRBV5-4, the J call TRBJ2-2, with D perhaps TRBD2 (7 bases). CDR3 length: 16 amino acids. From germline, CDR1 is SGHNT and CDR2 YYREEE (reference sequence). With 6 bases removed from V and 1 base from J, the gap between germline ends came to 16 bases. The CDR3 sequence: CASNGGPGLNTGELFF. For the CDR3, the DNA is TGTGCCAGCAACGGGGGGCCGGGCCTGAACACCGGGGAGCTGTTTTTT.

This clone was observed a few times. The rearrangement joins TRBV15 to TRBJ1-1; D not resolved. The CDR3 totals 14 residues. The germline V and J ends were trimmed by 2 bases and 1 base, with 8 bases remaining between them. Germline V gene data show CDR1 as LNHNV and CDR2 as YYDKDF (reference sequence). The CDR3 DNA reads TGTGCCACCAGCAGACCCCCAAGGAACACTGAAGCTTTCTTT. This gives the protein CATSRPPRNTEAFF.

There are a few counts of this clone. The CDR3 nucleotides read TGTGCCACCAATCAAATTCCTGAAGCTTTCTTT. Its protein is CATNQIPEAFF. The rearrangement joins TRBV6-5 to TRBJ1-1; D remains ambiguous. V lost 10 bases to trimming and J lost 6 bases, with 12 bases between them. The germline V gene has CDR1 MNHEY and CDR2 SVGAGI. The length of the CDR3 is 11 residues.

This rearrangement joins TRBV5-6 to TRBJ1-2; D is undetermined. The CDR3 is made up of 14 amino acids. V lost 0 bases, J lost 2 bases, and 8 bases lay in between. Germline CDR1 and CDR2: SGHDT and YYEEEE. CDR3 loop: CASSLDRSNYGYTF. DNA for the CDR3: TGTGCCAGCAGCTTGGACAGATCCAACTATGGCTACACCTTC. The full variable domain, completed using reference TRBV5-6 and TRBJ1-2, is DAGVTQSPTHLIKTRGQQVTLRCSPKSGHDTVSWYQQALGQGPQFIFQYYEEEERQRGNFPDRFSGHQFPNYSSELNVNALLLGDSALYLCASSLDRSNYGYTFGSGTRLTVV.

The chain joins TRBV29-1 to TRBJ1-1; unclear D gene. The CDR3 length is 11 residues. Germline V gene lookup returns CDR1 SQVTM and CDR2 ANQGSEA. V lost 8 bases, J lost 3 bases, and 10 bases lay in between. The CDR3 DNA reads TGCAGCACCGGCAGGCACACTGAAGCTTTCTTT. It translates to CSTGRHTEAFF.

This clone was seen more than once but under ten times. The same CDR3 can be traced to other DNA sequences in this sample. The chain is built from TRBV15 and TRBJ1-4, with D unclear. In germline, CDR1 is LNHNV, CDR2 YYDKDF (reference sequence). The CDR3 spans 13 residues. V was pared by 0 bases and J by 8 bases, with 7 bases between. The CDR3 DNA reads TGTGCCACCAGCAGAGAAGGCGGAGAAAAACTGTTTTTT. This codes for CATSREGGEKLFF. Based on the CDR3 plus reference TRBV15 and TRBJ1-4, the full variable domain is DAMVIQNPRYQVTQFGKPVTLSCSQTLNHNVMYWYQQKSSQAPKLLFHYYDKDFNNEADTPDNFQSRRPNTSFCFLDIRSPGLGDTAMYLCATSREGGEKLFFGSGTQLSVL.

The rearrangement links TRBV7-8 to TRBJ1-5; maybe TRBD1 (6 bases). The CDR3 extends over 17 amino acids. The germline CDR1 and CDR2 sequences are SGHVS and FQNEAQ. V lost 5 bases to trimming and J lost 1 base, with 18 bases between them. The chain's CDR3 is CASSPGYRVLSNQPQHF. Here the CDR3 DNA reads TGTGCCAGCAGCCCTGGCTACAGGGTTTTAAGCAATCAGCCCCAGCATTTT.

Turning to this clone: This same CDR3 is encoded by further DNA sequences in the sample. The CDR3 loop reads CSVGGGANVLTF. The CDR3 DNA is TGCAGCGTTGGAGGCGGCGCCAACGTCCTGACTTTC. The V call is TRBV29-1, the J call TRBJ2-6; D remains ambiguous. V dropped 4 bases and J dropped 7 bases, with 8 bases sitting between them. There are 12 residues in the CDR3. From germline, CDR1 is SQVTM and CDR2 ANQGSEA.

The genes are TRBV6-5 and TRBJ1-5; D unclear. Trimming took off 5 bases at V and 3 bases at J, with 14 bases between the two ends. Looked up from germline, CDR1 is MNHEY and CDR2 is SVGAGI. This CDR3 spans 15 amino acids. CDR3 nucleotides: TGTGCCAGCAGTCCTCGGTCCAACAACAATCAGCCCCAGCATTTT. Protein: CASSPRSNNNQPQHF.

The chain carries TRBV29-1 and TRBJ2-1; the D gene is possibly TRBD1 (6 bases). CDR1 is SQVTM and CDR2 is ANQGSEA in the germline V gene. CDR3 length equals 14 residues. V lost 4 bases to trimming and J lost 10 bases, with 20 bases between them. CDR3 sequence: CSVVSRLTGQEQFF. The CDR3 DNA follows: TGCAGCGTTGTGTCTCGGTTAACAGGGCAGGAGCAGTTCTTC.

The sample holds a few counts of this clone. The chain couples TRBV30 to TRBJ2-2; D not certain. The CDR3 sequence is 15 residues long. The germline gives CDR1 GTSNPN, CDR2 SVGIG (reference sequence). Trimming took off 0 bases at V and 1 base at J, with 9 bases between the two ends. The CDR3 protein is CAWSVGSLNTGELFF. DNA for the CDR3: TGTGCCTGGAGTGTGGGCAGCCTGAACACCGGGGAGCTGTTTTTT.

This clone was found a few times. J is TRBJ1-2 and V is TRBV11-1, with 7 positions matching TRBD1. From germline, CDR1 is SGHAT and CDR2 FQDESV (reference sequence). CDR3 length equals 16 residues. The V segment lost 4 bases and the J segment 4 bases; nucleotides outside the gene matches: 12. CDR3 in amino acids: CASSSDRRRGVYGYTF. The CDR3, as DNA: TGTGCCAGCAGCTCGGACAGGAGAAGGGGAGTCTATGGCTACACCTTC.

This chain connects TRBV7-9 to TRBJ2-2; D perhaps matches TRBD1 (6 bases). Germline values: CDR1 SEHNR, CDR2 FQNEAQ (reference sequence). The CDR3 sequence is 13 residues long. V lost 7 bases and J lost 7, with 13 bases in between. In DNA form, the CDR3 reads TGTGCCAGCATCCAGGGGATAGGCGGGGAGCTGTTTTTT. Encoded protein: CASIQGIGGELFF.

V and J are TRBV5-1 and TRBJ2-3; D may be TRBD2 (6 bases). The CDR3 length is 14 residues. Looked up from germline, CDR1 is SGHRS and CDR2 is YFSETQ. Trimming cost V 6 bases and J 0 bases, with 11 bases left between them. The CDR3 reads CASKEGPSTDTQYF. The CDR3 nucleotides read TGCGCCAGCAAGGAGGGGCCGAGCACAGATACGCAGTATTTT.

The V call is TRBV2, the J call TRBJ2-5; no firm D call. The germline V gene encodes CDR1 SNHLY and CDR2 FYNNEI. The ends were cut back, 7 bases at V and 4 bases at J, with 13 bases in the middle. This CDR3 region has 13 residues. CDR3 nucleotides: TGTGCCAGCAAGCTACTCCTGGGAGAGACCCAGTACTTC. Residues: CASKLLLGETQYF.

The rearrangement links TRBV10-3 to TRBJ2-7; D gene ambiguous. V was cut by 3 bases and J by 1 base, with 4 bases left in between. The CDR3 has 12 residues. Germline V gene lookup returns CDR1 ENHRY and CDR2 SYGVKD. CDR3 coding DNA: TGTGCCATCAGTGAAGAGTCCTACGAGCAGTACTTC. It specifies CAISEESYEQYF.

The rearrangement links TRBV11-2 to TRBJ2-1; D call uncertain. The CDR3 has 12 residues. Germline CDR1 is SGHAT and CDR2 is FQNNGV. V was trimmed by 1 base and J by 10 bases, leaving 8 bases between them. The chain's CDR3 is CASSLVREEQFF. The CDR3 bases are TGTGCCAGCAGCTTAGTAAGGGAAGAGCAGTTCTTC.

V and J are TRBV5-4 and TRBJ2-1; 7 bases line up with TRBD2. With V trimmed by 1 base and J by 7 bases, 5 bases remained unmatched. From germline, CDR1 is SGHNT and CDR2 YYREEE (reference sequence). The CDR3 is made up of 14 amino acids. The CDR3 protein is CASSLRLAVNEQFF. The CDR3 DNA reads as TGTGCCAGCAGCTTGAGGCTAGCGGTAAATGAGCAGTTCTTC.

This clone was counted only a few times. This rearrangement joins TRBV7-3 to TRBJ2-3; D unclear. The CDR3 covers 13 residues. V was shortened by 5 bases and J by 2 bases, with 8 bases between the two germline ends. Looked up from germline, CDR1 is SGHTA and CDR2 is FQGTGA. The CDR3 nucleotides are TGTGCCAGCAGCCAACAGCCCACAGATACGCAGTATTTT. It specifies CASSQQPTDTQYF. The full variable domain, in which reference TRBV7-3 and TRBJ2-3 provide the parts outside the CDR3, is GAGVSQTPSNKVTEKGKYVELRCDPISGHTALYWYRQSLGQGPEFLIYFQGTGAADDSGLPNDRFFAVRPEGSVSTLKIQRTERGDSAVYLCASSQQPTDTQYFGPGTRLTVL.

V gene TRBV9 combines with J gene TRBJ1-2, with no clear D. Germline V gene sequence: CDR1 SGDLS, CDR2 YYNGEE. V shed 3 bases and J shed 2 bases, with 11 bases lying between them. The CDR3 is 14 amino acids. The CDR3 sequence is CASSARALNYGYTF. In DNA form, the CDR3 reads TGTGCCAGCAGCGCCCGGGCCCTAAACTATGGCTACACCTTC.

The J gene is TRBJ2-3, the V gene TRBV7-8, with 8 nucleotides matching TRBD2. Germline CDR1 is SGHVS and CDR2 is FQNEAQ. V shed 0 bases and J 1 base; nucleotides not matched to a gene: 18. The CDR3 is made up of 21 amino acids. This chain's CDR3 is CASSLAQRGIPKSGGTDTQYF. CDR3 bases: TGTGCCAGCAGCTTAGCCCAGCGGGGGATACCAAAGTCGGGGGGCACAGATACGCAGTATTTT.

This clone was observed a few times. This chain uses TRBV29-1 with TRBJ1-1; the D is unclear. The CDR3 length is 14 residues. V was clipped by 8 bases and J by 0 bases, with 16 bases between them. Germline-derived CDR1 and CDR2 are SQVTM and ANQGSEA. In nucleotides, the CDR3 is TGCAGCCTGGGCCGAATCTTCATGAACACTGAAGCTTTCTTT. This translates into CSLGRIFMNTEAFF.

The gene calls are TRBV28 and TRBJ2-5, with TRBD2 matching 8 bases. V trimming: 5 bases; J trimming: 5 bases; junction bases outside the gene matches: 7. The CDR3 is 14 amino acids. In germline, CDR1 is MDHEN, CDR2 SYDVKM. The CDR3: CASSGGGPGETQYF. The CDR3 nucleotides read TGTGCCAGCAGTGGCGGGGGGCCGGGGGAGACCCAGTACTTC.

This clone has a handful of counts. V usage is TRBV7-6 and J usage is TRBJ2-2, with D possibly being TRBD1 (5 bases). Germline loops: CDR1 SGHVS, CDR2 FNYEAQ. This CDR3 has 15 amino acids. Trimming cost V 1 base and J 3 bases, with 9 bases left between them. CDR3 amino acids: CASSLVTGYTGELFF. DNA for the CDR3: TGTGCCAGCAGCTTAGTAACAGGATACACCGGGGAGCTGTTTTTT.

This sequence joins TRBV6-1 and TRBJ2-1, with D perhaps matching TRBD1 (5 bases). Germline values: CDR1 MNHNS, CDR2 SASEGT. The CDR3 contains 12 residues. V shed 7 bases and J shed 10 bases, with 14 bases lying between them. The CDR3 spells CASKFGAREQFF. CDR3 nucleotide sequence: TGTGCCAGCAAGTTTGGGGCAAGGGAGCAGTTCTTC.

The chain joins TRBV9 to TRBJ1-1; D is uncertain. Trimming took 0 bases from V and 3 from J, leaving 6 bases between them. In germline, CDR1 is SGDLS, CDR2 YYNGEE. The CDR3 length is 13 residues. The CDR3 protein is CASSVADDTEAFF. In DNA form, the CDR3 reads TGTGCCAGCAGCGTAGCGGATGACACTGAAGCTTTCTTT.

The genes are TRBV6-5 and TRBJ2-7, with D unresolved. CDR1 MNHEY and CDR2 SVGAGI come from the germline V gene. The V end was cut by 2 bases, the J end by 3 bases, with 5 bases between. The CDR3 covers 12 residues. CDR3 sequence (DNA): TGTGCCAGCAGTTACGACCGCTACGAGCAGTACTTC. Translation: CASSYDRYEQYF.

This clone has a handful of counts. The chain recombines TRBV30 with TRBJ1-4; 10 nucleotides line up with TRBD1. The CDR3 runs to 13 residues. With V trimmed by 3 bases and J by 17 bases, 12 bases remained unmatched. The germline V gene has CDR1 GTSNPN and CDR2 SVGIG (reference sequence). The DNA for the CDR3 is TGTGCCTGGAGCGGGAGACAGGGGGCAGGAAGTTTTTTT. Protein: CAWSGRQGAGSFF.